This TCR beta chain was documented in a study of lymphopenia after photon versus proton radiotherapy. Broader study findings: Only patients who died were analyzed for survival; proton advantage is unproven. A bigger post-nadir fall in TCR diversity correlated inversely with survival time in deceased patients. Relative stability marked proton patients; photon patients lost diversity and naive cells.

Using immunoSEQ multiplex PCR, the repertoire was profiled, and TCRdb retains in-frame clones only, with some absent. The table shows tens of thousands of clones, with approximately 84% occurring only once. About this clone itself: The antigen is not known.

The input for sequencing was peripheral blood, taken from a patient treated with proton-based radiotherapy. The TCR comes from a woman in her seventies with pancreatic cancer.

The CDR3 DNA reads TGTGCCAGCAGTTTCTCGGGGAGCTCCTACAATGAGCAGTTCTTC. Residues: CASSFSGSSYNEQFF. This sequence joins TRBV27 and TRBJ2-1; a weak D match, TRBD2 (5 bases). Germline CDR1 is MNHEY and CDR2 is SMNVEV (reference sequence). The CDR3 sequence is 15 residues long. V was shortened by 3 bases and J by 0 bases, with 9 bases between the two germline ends.